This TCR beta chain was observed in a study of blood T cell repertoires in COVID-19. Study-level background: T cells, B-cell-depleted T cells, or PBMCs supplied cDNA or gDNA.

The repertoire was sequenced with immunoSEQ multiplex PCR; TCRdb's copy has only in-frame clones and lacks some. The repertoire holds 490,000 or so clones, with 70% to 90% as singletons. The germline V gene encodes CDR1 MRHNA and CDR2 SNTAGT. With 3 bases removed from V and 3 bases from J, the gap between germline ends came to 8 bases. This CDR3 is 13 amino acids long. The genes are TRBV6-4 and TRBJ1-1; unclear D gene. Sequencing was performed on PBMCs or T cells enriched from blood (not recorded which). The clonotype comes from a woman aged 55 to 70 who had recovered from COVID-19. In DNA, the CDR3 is TGTGCCAGCAGTGAACACGGAGACACTGAAGCTTTCTTT. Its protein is CASSEHGDTEAFF.